This TCR beta chain originates from a study of cytomegalovirus exposure and HLA in healthy donors. From germline, CDR1 is SGHTA and CDR2 FQGNSA. This CDR3 is built from 16 residues. Trimming removed 6 bases from V and 2 bases from J; junction bases left unmatched: 7. PCR used 60 Vbeta primers and 13 Jbeta primers. As handled by the study authors: Approximately 72 million unique TCR beta chains, around 11 million of them shared, were counted by a later analysis. Sequenced by immunoSEQ multiplex PCR; TCRdb stores in-frame clones only, minus some. The V and J calls and clone size were taken over from that table, and D and trimming were inferred from the DNA. Among fewer than 250,000 clones listed, roughly three quarters were seen once. Overall study results and limits: For most TCR beta V segments, an earlier analysis put the productive rate at about 87% or about 30% of the time. On later analysis, the bulk of CMV-associated TCR beta chains appeared to be HLA-restricted.

With respect to this clone: What it binds is unknown.

Specimen: PBMCs. The J gene is TRBJ2-2, the V gene TRBV7-2, with TRBD2 matching over 9 bases. The source of this sequence is a woman aged 18-29 years in good health and CMV-seronegative. The CDR3 is CASSSGLALNTGELFF. The CDR3, as DNA: TGTGCCAGCAGTTCCGGACTAGCGCTCAACACCGGGGAGCTGTTTTTT.